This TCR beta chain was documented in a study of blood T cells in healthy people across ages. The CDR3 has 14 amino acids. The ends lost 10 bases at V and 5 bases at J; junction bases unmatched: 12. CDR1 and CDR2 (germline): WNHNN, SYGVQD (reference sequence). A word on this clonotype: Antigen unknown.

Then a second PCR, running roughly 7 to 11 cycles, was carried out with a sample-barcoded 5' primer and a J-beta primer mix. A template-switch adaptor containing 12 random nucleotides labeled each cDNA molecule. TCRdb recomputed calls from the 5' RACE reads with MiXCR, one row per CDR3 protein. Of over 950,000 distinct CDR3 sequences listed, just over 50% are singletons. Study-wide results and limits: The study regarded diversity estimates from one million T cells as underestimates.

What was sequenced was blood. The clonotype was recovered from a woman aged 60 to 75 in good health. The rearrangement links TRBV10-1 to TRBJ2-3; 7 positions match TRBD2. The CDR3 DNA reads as TGCGCCACCAACGGGGCGGGAGCGGGAGATACGCAGTATTTT. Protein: CATNGAGAGDTQYF.